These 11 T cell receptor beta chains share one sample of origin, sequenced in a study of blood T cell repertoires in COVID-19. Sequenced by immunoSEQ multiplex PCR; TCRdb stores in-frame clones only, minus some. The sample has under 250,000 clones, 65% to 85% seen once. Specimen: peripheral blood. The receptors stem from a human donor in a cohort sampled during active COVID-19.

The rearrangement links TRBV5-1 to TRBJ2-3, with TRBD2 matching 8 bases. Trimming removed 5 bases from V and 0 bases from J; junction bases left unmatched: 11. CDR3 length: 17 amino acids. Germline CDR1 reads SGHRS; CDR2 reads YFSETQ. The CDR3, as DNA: TGCGCCAGCAGAGCCCACGGAGTAGCGGGGAGCACAGATACGCAGTATTTT. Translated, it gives CASRAHGVAGSTDTQYF.

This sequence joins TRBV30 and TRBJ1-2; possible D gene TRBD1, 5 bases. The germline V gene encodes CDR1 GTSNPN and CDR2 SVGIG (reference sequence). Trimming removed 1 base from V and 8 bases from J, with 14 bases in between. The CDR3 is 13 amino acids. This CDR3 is CAWSGRPGGGYTF. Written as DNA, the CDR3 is TGTGCCTGGAGTGGGCGTCCGGGGGGAGGCTACACCTTC.

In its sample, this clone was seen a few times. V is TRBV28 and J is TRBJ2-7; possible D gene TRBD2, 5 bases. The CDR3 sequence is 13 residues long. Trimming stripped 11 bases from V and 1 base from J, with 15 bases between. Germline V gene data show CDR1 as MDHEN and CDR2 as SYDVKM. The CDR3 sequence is CAAQGRGSYEQYF. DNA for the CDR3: TGTGCCGCCCAAGGCCGGGGATCCTACGAGCAGTACTTC.

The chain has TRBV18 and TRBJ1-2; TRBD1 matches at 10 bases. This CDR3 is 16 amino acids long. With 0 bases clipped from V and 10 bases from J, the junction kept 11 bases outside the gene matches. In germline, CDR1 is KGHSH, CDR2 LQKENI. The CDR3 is CASSPPRQGAPAFYTF. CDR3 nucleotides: TGTGCCAGCTCACCACCGAGACAGGGGGCGCCTGCCTTCTACACCTTC.

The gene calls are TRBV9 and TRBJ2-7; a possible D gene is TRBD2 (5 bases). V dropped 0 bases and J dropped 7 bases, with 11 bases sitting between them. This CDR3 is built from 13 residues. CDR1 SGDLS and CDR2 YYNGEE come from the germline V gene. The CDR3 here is CASSVGRWQEQYF. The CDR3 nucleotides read TGTGCCAGCAGCGTAGGGAGGTGGCAGGAGCAGTACTTC.

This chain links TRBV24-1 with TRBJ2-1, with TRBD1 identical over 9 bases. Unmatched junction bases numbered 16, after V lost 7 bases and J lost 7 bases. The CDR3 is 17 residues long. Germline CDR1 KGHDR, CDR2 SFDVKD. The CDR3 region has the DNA TGTGCCACCAGCGCAACTTCGGGGACAGGGTATCGGAATGAGCAGTTCTTC. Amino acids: CATSATSGTGYRNEQFF.

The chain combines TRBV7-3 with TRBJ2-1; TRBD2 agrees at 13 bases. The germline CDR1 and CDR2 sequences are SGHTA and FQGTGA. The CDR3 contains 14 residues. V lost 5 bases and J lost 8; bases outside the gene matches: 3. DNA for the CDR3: TGTGCCAGCAGCGGTGGACTAGCGGGGGATGAGCAGTTCTTC. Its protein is CASSGGLAGDEQFF.

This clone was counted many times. CDR3 region: CAIGDRLGTEAFF. As DNA, the CDR3 is TGTGCCATCGGGGACAGGTTGGGCACTGAAGCTTTCTTT. The V gene is TRBV10-3, the J gene TRBJ1-1; 8 bases align to TRBD1. V lost 8 bases to trimming and J lost 4 bases; unmatched junction nucleotides: 6. Germline V gene data show CDR1 as ENHRY and CDR2 as SYGVKD. The CDR3 has 13 residues.

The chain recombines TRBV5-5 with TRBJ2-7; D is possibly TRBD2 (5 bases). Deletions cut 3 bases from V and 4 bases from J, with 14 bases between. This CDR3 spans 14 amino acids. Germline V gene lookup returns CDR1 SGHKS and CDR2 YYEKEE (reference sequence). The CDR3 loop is CASSSQGGLYEQYF. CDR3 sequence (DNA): TGTGCCAGCAGCTCACAAGGAGGCTTATACGAGCAGTACTTC.

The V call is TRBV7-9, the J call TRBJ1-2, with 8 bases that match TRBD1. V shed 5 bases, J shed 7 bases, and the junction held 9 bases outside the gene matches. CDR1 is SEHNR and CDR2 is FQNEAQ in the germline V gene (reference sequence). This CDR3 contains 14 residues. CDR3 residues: CASSPIRTGPGYTF. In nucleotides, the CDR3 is TGTGCCAGCAGCCCCATTAGGACAGGGCCTGGCTACACCTTC.

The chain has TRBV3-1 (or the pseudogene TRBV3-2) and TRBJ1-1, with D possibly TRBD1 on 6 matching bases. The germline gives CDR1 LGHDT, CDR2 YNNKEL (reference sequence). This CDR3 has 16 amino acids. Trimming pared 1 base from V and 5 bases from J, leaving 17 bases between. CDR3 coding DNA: TGTGCCAGCAGCCAAGTCATTATTGGACAGACTACTGAAGCTTTCTTT. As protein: CASSQVIIGQTTEAFF.